The rows below give T cell receptor beta chains drawn from one sample of a study of T cell responses to AZD1222 COVID-19 vaccine. Clones were read by immunoSEQ multiplex PCR, and TCRdb kept only the in-frame ones, dropping some. Here the sample spans 150,000 to 200,000 clones, approximately 93% being singletons. The sample was peripheral blood, taken on day 0 of AZD1222 vaccination. The source is an adult in good health. The CDR3 runs from the conserved cysteine through the conserved F or W. A D gene is named only where the DNA matches it firmly. Clone size is given for some rows only: seen once, a few or many times, or a class if the clone is expanded.

V gene	clone size	D gene	J gene	CDR3 DNA	CDR3 protein
TRBV29-1	once	-	TRBJ1-2	TGCAGCGTTGACAGGGAAGACTATGGCTACACCTTC	CSVDREDYGYTF
TRBV29-1	-	TRBD1	TRBJ1-2	TGCAGCACCTTTGGACAGGGAGGCGGCTACACCTTC	CSTFGQGGGYTF
TRBV11-2	-	TRBD1	TRBJ1-1	TGTGCCAGCAGCTTCAACAGGGGCGACGGGACTGAAGCTTTCTTT	CASSFNRGDGTEAFF
TRBV11-2	-	-	TRBJ2-7	TGTGCCAGCAGCTTGGGGACCCTCACCTACGAGCAGTACTTC	CASSLGTLTYEQYF
TRBV2	-	TRBD2	TRBJ2-3	TGTGCCAGCACTAAACTAGCGACCCAGGATACGCAGTATTTT	CASTKLATQDTQYF
TRBV4-1	-	-	TRBJ2-3	TGCGCCAGCAGCCAAAGTCAAGGGGGGCTCCCTCCTGATACGCAGTATTTT	CASSQSQGGLPPDTQYF
TRBV24-1	-	-	TRBJ2-5	TGTGCCACCAGTGATACTACACAACAAGAGACCCAGTACTTC	CATSDTTQQETQYF
TRBV19	-	-	TRBJ1-4	TGTGCCAGTAGTATATTCTCACCAACTAATGAAAAACTGTTTTTT	CASSIFSPTNEKLFF
TRBV18	-	-	TRBJ1-5	TGTGCCAGCTCACCGGCCGGGACAATCAATCAGCCCCAGCATTTT	CASSPAGTINQPQHF
TRBV6-5	-	-	TRBJ1-2	TGTGCCAGCAGTTACTCGATGCAGGGGACCTATGGCTACACCTTC	CASSYSMQGTYGYTF
TRBV7-6	-	-	TRBJ1-4	TGTGCCAGCAGCTTAGCGGTGGGGGAAAAACTGTTTTTT	CASSLAVGEKLFF
TRBV5-4	-	-	TRBJ2-5	TGTGCCAGCAGCTCCAATTCCGACAGGGAGACCCAGTACTTC	CASSSNSDRETQYF
TRBV6-1	-	-	TRBJ1-6	TGTGCCAGCAGTGAAGACAGATTTAATTCACCCCTCCACTTT	CASSEDRFNSPLHF
TRBV11-3	-	-	TRBJ1-1	TGTGCCAGCAGCACGACCGGGACCGGGGGCACTGAAGCTTTCTTT	CASSTTGTGGTEAFF
TRBV21-1	-	-	TRBJ2-1	TGTGCCATCCATCAATGGCGACATTTGAGTGAGCAGTTCTTC	CAIHQWRHLSEQFF
TRBV5-6	once	-	TRBJ1-3	TGTGCCAGCAGCTACATGGGGAGTCGCTCTGGAAACACCATATATTTT	CASSYMGSRSGNTIYF
TRBV23-1	-	-	TRBJ1-6	TGCGCCAGCAGTCAACCCGAACCCCTCCACTTT	CASSQPEPLHF
TRBV6-5	once	-	TRBJ1-4	TGTGCCAGCACCAGACAGGACCTTAATGAAAAACTGTTTTTT	CASTRQDLNEKLFF
TRBV3-1/TRBV3-2	once	-	TRBJ1-1	TGTGCCAGCAGCCTAGAACAGGGGAACACTGAAGCTTTCTTT	CASSLEQGNTEAFF
TRBV27	-	-	TRBJ1-1	TGTGCCAGCAGGAGTTACGGCTTTGAAGCTTTCTTT	CASRSYGFEAFF
TRBV10-1	-	TRBD1	TRBJ2-7	TGCGCCAGCAGTGCTGGGACAGGAATCTACGAGCAGTACTTC	CASSAGTGIYEQYF
TRBV29-1	-	-	TRBJ1-3	TGCAGCGTTGAAGATCTTAGGTTTGGTAACACCATATATTTT	CSVEDLRFGNTIYF
TRBV6-5	-	-	TRBJ1-6	TGTGCCAGCAGTTACTCCCGACAGCCCTATTCACCCCTCCACTTT	CASSYSRQPYSPLHF
TRBV6-5	-	-	TRBJ1-1	TGTGCCAGCAGGCTAGGGGGTATCGACACTGAAGCTTTCTTT	CASRLGGIDTEAFF
TRBV3-1/TRBV3-2	-	-	TRBJ2-2	TGTGCCAGCAGCCGGGACCCGCGCACCGGGGAGCTGTTTTTT	CASSRDPRTGELFF
TRBV4-1	-	-	TRBJ2-7	TGCGCCAGCAGCCAAGCCCAGGCCCGCTCCTACGAGCAGTACTTC	CASSQAQARSYEQYF
TRBV12-3/TRBV12-4	-	-	TRBJ1-4	TGTGCCAGCAGGCAGGGACCGAATGAAAAACTGTTTTTT	CASRQGPNEKLFF
TRBV2	once	-	TRBJ1-2	TGTGCCAGCGGGGGGGGCTTCTATGGCTACACCTTC	CASGGGFYGYTF
TRBV27	-	-	TRBJ2-7	TGTGCCAGCAGTCCCTTTCTTGGACAGAGCAAGCCCTACGAGCAGTACTTC	CASSPFLGQSKPYEQYF
TRBV9	-	-	TRBJ1-1	TGTGCCAGCAGCGTAGCCGGGGCCCAGGGAGCTTTCTTT	CASSVAGAQGAFF
TRBV5-1	-	TRBD1	TRBJ1-1	TGCGCCAGCAGCTGGAAACTCTCGTCTGGACAGGGGGGCACTGAAGCTTTCTTT	CASSWKLSSGQGGTEAFF
TRBV7-9	-	TRBD2	TRBJ2-3	TGTGCCAGCAGCTCCAAGCGGGAGAAGACAGATACGCAGTATTTT	CASSSKREKTDTQYF
TRBV4-2	-	TRBD1	TRBJ2-7	TGTGCCAGCAGCCAAGATTCGGACAGGACCGAGCAGTACTTC	CASSQDSDRTEQYF
TRBV30	-	TRBD1	TRBJ1-1	TGTGCCTGGAGTGGGGACAGGGCTAACACTGAAGCTTTCTTT	CAWSGDRANTEAFF
TRBV5-5	-	-	TRBJ1-5	TGTGCCAGCAGCTTGGCAGGGAATAGCAATCAGCCCCAGCATTTT	CASSLAGNSNQPQHF
TRBV13	once	-	TRBJ1-1	TGTGCCAGCAGCTTAAACGTGAACACTGAAGCTTTCTTT	CASSLNVNTEAFF
TRBV7-2	-	-	TRBJ1-2	TGTGCCAGCAGCTTATTCCGAGGTCAGGGAGGTGGCTACACCTTC	CASSLFRGQGGGYTF
TRBV10-1	few	-	TRBJ1-4	TGCGCCAGCAGTGATGCTCTCGGTGAAAAACTGTTTTTT	CASSDALGEKLFF
TRBV6-2/TRBV6-3	once	TRBD2	TRBJ2-5	TGTGCCAGCAGTTACCCGACTAGCGGGGGGTCAGCCGTAGAGACCCAGTACTTC	CASSYPTSGGSAVETQYF
TRBV21-1	-	-	TRBJ1-3	TGTGCCAGCAGCAAAGGTACAGTTACTGGAAACACCATATATTTT	CASSKGTVTGNTIYF